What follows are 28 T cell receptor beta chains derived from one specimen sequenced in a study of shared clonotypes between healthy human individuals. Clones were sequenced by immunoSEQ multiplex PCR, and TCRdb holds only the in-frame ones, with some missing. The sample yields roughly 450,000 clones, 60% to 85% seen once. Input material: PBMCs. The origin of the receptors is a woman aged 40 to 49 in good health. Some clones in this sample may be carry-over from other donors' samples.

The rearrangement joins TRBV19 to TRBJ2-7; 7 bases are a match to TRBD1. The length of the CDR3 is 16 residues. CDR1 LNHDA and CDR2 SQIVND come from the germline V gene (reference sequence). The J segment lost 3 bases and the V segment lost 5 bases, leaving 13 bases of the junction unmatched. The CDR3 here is CASSLTNGDRFYEQYF. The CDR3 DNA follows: TGTGCCAGTAGTCTAACAAACGGGGACAGATTCTACGAGCAGTACTTC.

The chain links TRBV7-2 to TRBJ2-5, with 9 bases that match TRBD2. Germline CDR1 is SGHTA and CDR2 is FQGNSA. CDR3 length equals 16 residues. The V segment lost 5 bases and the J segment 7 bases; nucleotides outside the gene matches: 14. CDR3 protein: CASSPPSAGAGGTQYF. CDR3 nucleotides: TGTGCCAGCAGCCCCCCGAGCGCGGGAGCGGGAGGGACCCAGTACTTC.

The CDR3 sequence: CASSPPGQGARWPQHF. CDR3 DNA sequence: TGTGCCAGCAGTCCTCCCGGACAGGGGGCGCGATGGCCCCAGCATTTT. The chain links TRBV28 to TRBJ1-5; 11 positions match TRBD1. This CDR3 spans 16 amino acids. V was clipped by 5 bases and J by 9 bases; unmatched bases: 12. Per the germline V gene, CDR1 is MDHEN and CDR2 is SYDVKM.

CDR3: CASSALTSGAGEQYF. In nucleotides, the CDR3 is TGTGCCAGCAGCGCCCTGACGTCGGGAGCGGGCGAGCAGTACTTC. J is TRBJ2-7 and V is TRBV7-9, with D possibly matching TRBD2 (6 bases). Trimming left V 5 bases short and J 6 bases short, with 20 bases between. Germline V gene sequence: CDR1 SEHNR, CDR2 FQNEAQ (reference sequence). This CDR3 has 15 residues.

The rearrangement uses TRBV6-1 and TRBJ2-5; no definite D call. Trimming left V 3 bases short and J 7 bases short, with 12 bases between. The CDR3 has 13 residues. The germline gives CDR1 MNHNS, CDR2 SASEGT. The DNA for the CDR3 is TGTGCCAGCAGTGAGGATCCTCAGCTGACCCAGTACTTC. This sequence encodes CASSEDPQLTQYF.

This CDR3 is CASSKVRTTSGEQFF. CDR3 in DNA: TGTGCCAGCAGCAAAGTTCGGACTACGTCTGGAGAGCAGTTCTTC. V usage is TRBV21-1 and J usage is TRBJ2-1; the table's D call, TRBD2, was not checked against the DNA. TRBV21-1 is deemed a pseudogene. The CDR3 contains 15 residues.

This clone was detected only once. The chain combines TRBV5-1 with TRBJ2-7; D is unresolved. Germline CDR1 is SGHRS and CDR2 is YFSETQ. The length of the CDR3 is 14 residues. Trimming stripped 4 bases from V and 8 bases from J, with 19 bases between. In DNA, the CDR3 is TGCGCCAGCAGCGACTCCATGGCGGTCGGTCAGCAGTACTTC. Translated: CASSDSMAVGQQYF.

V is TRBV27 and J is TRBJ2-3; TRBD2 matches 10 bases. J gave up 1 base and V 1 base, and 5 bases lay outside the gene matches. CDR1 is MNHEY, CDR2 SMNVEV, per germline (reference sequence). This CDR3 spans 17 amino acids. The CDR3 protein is CASSLWAAGGGTDTQYF. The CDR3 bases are TGTGCCAGCAGTTTATGGGCAGCGGGAGGGGGCACAGATACGCAGTATTTT.

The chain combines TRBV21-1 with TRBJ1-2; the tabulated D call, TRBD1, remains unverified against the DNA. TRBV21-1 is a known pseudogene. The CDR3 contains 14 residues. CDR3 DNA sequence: TGTGCCAGCAGGCGGACAGGGAGCTGCTGTGGCTACACCTTC. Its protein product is CASRRTGSCCGYTF.

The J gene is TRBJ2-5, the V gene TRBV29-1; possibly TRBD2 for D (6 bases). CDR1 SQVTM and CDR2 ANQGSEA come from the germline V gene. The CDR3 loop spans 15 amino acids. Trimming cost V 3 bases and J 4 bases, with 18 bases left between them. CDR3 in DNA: TGCAGCGTTGATCTGGAGGGAACTAGCTTAGAGACCCAGTACTTC. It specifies CSVDLEGTSLETQYF.

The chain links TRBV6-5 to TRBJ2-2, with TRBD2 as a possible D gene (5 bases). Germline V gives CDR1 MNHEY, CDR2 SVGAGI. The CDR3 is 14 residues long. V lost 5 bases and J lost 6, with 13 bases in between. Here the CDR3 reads CASSPPGISGELFF. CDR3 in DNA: TGTGCCAGCAGTCCCCCGGGGATCTCCGGGGAGCTGTTTTTT.

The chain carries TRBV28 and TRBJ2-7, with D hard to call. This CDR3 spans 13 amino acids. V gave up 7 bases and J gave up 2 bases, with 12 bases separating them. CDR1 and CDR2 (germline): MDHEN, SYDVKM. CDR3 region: CASNNRLPYEQYF. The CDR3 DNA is TGTGCCAGCAATAATCGCCTCCCCTACGAGCAGTACTTC.

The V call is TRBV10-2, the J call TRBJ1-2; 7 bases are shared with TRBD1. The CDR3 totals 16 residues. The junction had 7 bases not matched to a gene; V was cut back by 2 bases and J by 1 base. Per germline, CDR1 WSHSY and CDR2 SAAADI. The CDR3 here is CASSELYRDSNYGYTF. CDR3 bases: TGCGCCAGCAGTGAGCTATATCGGGACAGTAACTATGGCTACACCTTC.

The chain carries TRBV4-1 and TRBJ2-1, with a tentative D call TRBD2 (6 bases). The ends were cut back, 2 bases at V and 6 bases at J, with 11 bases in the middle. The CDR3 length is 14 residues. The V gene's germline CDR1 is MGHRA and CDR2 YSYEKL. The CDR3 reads CASSQIGSLNEQFF. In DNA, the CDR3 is TGCGCCAGCAGCCAAATCGGGAGTCTCAATGAGCAGTTCTTC.

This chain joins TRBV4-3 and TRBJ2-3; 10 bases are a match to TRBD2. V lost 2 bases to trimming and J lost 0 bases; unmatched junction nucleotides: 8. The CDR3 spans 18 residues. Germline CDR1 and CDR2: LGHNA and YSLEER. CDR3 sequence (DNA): TGCGCCAGCAGCCAACGACTAGCGGGTAGTGCTAGCACAGATACGCAGTATTTT. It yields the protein CASSQRLAGSASTDTQYF.

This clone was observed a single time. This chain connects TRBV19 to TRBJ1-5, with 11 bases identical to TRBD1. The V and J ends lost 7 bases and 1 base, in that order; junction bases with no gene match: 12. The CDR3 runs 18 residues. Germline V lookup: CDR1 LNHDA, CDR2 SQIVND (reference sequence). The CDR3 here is CASNNWGTGGMSNQPQHF. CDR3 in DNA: TGTGCCAGTAACAATTGGGGGACAGGGGGAATGAGCAATCAGCCCCAGCATTTT.

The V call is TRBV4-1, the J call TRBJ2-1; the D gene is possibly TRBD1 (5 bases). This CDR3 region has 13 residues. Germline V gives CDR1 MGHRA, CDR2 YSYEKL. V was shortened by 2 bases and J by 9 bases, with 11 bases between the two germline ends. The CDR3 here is CASSQLGVGEQFF. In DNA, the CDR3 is TGCGCCAGCAGCCAACTAGGGGTGGGTGAGCAGTTCTTC.

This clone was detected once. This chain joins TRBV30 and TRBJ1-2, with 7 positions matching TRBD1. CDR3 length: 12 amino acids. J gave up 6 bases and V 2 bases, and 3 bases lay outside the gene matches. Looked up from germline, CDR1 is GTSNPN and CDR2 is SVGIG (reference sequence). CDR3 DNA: TGTGCCTGGAGTTCCACAGGGGATGGCTACACCTTC. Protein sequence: CAWSSTGDGYTF. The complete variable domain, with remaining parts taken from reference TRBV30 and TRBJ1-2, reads SQTIHQWPATLVQPVGSPLSLECTVEGTSNPNLYWYRQAAGRGLQLLFYSVGIGQISSEVPQNLSASRPQDRQFILSSKKLLLSDSGFYLCAWSSTGDGYTFGSGTRLTVV.

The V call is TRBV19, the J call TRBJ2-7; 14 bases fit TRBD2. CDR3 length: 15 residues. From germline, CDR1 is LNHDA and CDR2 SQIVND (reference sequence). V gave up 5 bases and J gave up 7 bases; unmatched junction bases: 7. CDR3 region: CASSSGLAGGREQYF. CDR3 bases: TGTGCCAGTAGTTCCGGACTAGCGGGAGGAAGGGAGCAGTACTTC.

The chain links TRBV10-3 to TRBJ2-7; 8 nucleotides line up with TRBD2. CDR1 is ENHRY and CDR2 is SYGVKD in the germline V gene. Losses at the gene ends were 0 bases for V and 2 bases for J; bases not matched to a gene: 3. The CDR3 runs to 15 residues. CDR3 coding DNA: TGTGCCATCAGTGAGTCCAGGACTAGCCCCTACGAGCAGTACTTC. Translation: CAISESRTSPYEQYF.

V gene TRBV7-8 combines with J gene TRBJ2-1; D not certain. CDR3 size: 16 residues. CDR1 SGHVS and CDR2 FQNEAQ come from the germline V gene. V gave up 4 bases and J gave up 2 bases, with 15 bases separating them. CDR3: CASSSPSYFTYNEQFF. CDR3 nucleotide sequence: TGTGCCAGCAGCTCCCCCTCATACTTCACCTACAATGAGCAGTTCTTC.

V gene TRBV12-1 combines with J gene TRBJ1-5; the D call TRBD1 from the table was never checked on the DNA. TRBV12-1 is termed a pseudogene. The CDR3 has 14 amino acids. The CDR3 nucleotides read TGTGCCAGCAGCTTTGGATTAGGGGATCAGCCCCAGCATTTT. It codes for CASSFGLGDQPQHF.

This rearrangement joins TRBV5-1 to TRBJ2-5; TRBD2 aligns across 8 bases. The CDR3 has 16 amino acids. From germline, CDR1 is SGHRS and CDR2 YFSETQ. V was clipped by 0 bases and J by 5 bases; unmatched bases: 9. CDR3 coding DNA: TGCGCCAGCAGCTTGGCCGCCCCTCGCGGGGGGGAGACCCAGTACTTC. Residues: CASSLAAPRGGETQYF. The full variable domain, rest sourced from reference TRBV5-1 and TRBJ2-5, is KAGVTQTPRYLIKTRGQQVTLSCSPISGHRSVSWYQQTPGQGLQFLFEYFSETQRNKGNFPGRFSGRQFSNSRSEMNVSTLELGDSALYLCASSLAAPRGGETQYFGPGTRLLVL.

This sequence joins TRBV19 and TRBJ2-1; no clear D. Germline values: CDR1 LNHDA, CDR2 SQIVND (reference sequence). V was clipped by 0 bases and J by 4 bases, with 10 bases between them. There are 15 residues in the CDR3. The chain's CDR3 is CASSIESRPYNEQFF. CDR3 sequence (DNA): TGTGCCAGTAGTATAGAGTCGCGGCCGTACAATGAGCAGTTCTTC.

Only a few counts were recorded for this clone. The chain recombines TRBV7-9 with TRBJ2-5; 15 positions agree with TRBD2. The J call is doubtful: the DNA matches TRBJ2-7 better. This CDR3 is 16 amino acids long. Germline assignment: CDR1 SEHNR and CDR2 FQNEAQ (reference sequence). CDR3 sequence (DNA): TGTGCCAGCAGCTTCGGACTAGCGGGAGGGTCCTACGAGCAGTACTTC. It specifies CASSFGLAGGSYEQYF.

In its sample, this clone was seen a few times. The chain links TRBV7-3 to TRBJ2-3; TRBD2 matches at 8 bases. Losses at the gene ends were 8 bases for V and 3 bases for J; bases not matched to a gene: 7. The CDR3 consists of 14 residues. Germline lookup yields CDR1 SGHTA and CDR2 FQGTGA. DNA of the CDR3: TGTGCCAGCCGGGCGGGGGGCGCGACAGATACGCAGTATTTT. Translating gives CASRAGGATDTQYF.

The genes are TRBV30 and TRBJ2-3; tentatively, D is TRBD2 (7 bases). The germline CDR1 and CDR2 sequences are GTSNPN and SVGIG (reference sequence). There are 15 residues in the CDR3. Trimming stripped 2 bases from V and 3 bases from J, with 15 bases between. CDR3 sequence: CAWSRTGGATDTQYF. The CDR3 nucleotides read TGTGCCTGGAGTAGGACGGGGGGCGCAACAGATACGCAGTATTTT.

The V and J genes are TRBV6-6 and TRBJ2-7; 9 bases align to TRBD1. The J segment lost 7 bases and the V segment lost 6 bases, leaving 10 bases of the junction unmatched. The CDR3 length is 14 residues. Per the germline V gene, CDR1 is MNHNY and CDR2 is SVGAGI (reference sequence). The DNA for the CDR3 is TGTGCCAGCAGACCGGGACAGGGCCTCGGGGAGCAGTACTTC. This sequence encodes CASRPGQGLGEQYF.